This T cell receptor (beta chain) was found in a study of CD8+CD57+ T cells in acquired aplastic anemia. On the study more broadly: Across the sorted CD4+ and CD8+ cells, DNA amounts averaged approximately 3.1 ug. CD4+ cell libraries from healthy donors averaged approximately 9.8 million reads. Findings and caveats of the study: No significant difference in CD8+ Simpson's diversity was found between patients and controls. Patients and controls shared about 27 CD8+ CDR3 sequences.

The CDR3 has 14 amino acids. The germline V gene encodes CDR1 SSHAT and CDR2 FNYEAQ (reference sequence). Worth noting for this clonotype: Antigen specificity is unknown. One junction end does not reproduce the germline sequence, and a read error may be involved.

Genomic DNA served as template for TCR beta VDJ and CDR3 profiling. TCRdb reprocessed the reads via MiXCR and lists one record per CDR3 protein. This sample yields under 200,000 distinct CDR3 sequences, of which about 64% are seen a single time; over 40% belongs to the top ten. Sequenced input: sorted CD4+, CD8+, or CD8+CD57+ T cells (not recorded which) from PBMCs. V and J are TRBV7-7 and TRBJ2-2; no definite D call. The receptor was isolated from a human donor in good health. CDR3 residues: CASSLAHNTGELFF. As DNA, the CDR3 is TGTGCTAGCAGCTTAGCCCATAACACCGGGGAGCTGTTTTTT.